The 17 T cell receptor beta chains presented below share a single source sample, sequenced in a study of CD8 T cells in ankylosing spondylitis. TCRdb re-called the 5' RACE reads with MiXCR, one entry per CDR3 protein. The sample holds about 42,000 distinct CDR3 sequences; over 3.5% are singletons and the top ten take approximately 4%. The specimen sequenced was blood, either unsorted or a sorted T cell fraction (not recorded which). These receptors all stem from a female donor with ankylosing spondylitis or in good health (not recorded which).

This clonotype was seen repeatedly, ten times or more. The genes are TRBV9 and TRBJ1-4; no reliable D call. This CDR3 contains 13 residues. Germline CDR1 SGDLS, CDR2 YYNGEE. V was pared by 5 bases and J by 6 bases, with 11 bases between. CDR3 coding DNA: TGTGCCAGCAGTCCAGGAGGGTATGAAAAACTGTTTTTT. Its protein is CASSPGGYEKLFF.

This clonotype was counted many times. The chain links TRBV9 to TRBJ1-6; a weak D match, TRBD1 (5 bases). The germline CDR1 and CDR2 sequences are SGDLS and YYNGEE. V was pared by 0 bases and J by 8 bases, with 9 bases between. The CDR3 loop spans 14 amino acids. CDR3 in DNA: TGTGCCAGCAGCGTAGCTCTGGGGGATTCACCCCTCCACTTT. It codes for CASSVALGDSPLHF.

This clonotype was picked up a small number of times. V and J are TRBV9 and TRBJ2-1; tentative D call: TRBD2 (5 bases). Germline V gene lookup returns CDR1 SGDLS and CDR2 YYNGEE. Trimming took 0 bases from V and 9 from J, leaving 10 bases between them. The CDR3 has 13 amino acids. CDR3 bases: TGTGCCAGCAGCGTAGAAGACCGGGGTGAGCAGTTCTTC. Its protein product is CASSVEDRGEQFF.

This clonotype was picked up many times. This chain connects TRBV9 to TRBJ1-1, with a weak D call TRBD1 (5 bases). V dropped 0 bases and J dropped 8 bases, with 11 bases sitting between them. The germline CDR1 and CDR2 sequences are SGDLS and YYNGEE. The CDR3 contains 13 residues. The CDR3, as DNA: TGTGCCAGCAGCGTAGAACAGGAGTCCGAAGCTTTCTTT. Amino acids: CASSVEQESEAFF.

This clonotype was counted many times. This rearrangement joins TRBV9 to TRBJ1-6; D perhaps matches TRBD1 (6 bases). Germline V gene sequence: CDR1 SGDLS, CDR2 YYNGEE. V lost 1 base to trimming and J lost 7 bases, with 9 bases between them. The CDR3 loop spans 14 amino acids. CDR3 residues: CASSVTGTNSPLHF. The CDR3 DNA is TGTGCCAGCAGCGTAACAGGGACCAATTCACCCCTCCACTTT.

This clonotype was counted ten times or more. The chain joins TRBV9 to TRBJ2-2, with D unresolved. The CDR3 spans 17 residues. V was pared by 0 bases and J by 1 base, with 13 bases between. In germline, CDR1 is SGDLS, CDR2 YYNGEE. CDR3 in DNA: TGTGCCAGCAGCGTAGCTGCGGCAGCCCTGAACACCGGGGAGCTGTTTTTT. Protein sequence: CASSVAAAALNTGELFF.

The table lists this clonotype with many counts. V is TRBV9 and J is TRBJ2-1; the match to TRBD1 covers 7 bases. Germline CDR1 reads SGDLS; CDR2 reads YYNGEE. After removal of 4 bases from V and 1 base from J, the junction contained 5 bases not matched to a gene. This CDR3 spans 15 amino acids. CDR3 in DNA: TGTGCCAGCAGCCCCCGACAGGGATCCTACAATGAGCAGTTCTTC. Translating it yields CASSPRQGSYNEQFF.

This clonotype is medium-sized by share. The chain joins TRBV9 to TRBJ1-5, with D maybe TRBD1 (5 bases). Trimming took off 3 bases at V and 2 bases at J, with 12 bases between the two ends. Germline CDR1 reads SGDLS; CDR2 reads YYNGEE. The CDR3 loop spans 15 amino acids. The CDR3 nucleotides are TGTGCCAGCAGCGCCTCGATAGGGGGCAATCAGCCCCAGCATTTT. This translates into CASSASIGGNQPQHF.

This clonotype ranks as medium-sized. This sequence joins TRBV9 and TRBJ1-3, with D uncertain. Trimming removed 4 bases at V and 5 bases at J, with 19 bases between. The CDR3 contains 16 residues. Germline assignment: CDR1 SGDLS and CDR2 YYNGEE. In DNA form, the CDR3 reads TGTGCCAGCAGCCCGTATGCCGACGGTTCGAGAAACACCATATATTTT. This translates into CASSPYADGSRNTIYF.

The table lists this clonotype with many counts. CDR3 in amino acids: CASSASVGARGRLKNIQYF. CDR3 DNA sequence: TGTGCCAGCAGCGCCTCCGTAGGTGCCAGGGGGCGCTTGAAAAACATTCAGTACTTC. The gene calls are TRBV9 and TRBJ2-4; TRBD1 matches 8 bases. V was clipped by 3 bases and J by 4 bases; unmatched bases: 18. The CDR3 is made up of 19 amino acids. CDR1 SGDLS and CDR2 YYNGEE come from the germline V gene. Using reference TRBV9 and TRBJ2-4 for the parts outside the CDR3, the full variable domain is DSGVTQTPKHLITATGQRVTLRCSPRSGDLSVYWYQQSLDQGLQFLIQYYNGEERAKGNILERFSAQQFPDLHSELNLSSLELGDSALYFCASSASVGARGRLKNIQYFGAGTRLSVL.

The chain recombines TRBV9 with TRBJ2-5; 11 nucleotides line up with TRBD1. The length of the CDR3 is 14 residues. V shed 5 bases, J shed 5 bases, and the junction held 5 bases outside the gene matches. Germline CDR1 is SGDLS and CDR2 is YYNGEE. In nucleotides, the CDR3 is TGTGCCAGCAGTGACCGGGACAGGGGGGAGACCCAGTACTTC. Translated, it gives CASSDRDRGETQYF.

This clonotype was seen repeatedly, ten times or more. The chain links TRBV9 to TRBJ2-1; 7 bases map to TRBD2. CDR1 is SGDLS and CDR2 is YYNGEE in the germline V gene. The CDR3 runs 18 residues. The junction had 16 bases not matched to a gene; V was cut back by 0 bases and J by 7 bases. This CDR3 is CASSVGRSRGVFRNEQFF. CDR3 bases: TGTGCCAGCAGCGTAGGGCGGAGTCGGGGGGTCTTCCGTAATGAGCAGTTCTTC. Variable domain in full (rest from reference TRBV9 and TRBJ2-1): DSGVTQTPKHLITATGQRVTLRCSPRSGDLSVYWYQQSLDQGLQFLIQYYNGEERAKGNILERFSAQQFPDLHSELNLSSLELGDSALYFCASSVGRSRGVFRNEQFFGPGTRLTVL.

This clonotype has at least ten counts. The V and J genes are TRBV9 and TRBJ1-1; TRBD1 matches 11 bases. The junction had 9 bases not matched to a gene; V was cut back by 4 bases and J by 4 bases. The length of the CDR3 is 16 residues. Looked up from germline, CDR1 is SGDLS and CDR2 is YYNGEE. CDR3 bases: TGTGCCAGCAGCAAATACGCCGGGACAGGGGGCACTGAAGCTTTCTTT. Translating gives CASSKYAGTGGTEAFF. Full variable domain (remainder filled in from reference TRBV9 and TRBJ1-1): DSGVTQTPKHLITATGQRVTLRCSPRSGDLSVYWYQQSLDQGLQFLIQYYNGEERAKGNILERFSAQQFPDLHSELNLSSLELGDSALYFCASSKYAGTGGTEAFFGQGTRLTVV.

The sample holds a few counts of this clonotype. This chain uses TRBV9 with TRBJ2-1, with D uncertain. This CDR3 region has 14 residues. In germline, CDR1 is SGDLS, CDR2 YYNGEE. V was shortened by 0 bases and J by 7 bases, with 11 bases between the two germline ends. This chain's CDR3 is CASSVDPVANEQFF. CDR3 DNA: TGTGCCAGCAGCGTAGACCCAGTCGCGAATGAGCAGTTCTTC.

The chain recombines TRBV9 with TRBJ2-3; D might be TRBD2 (6 bases). Trimming shortened V by 1 base and J by 2 bases, and 11 bases separated the two germline ends. The CDR3 has 15 amino acids. CDR1 is SGDLS, CDR2 YYNGEE, per germline. CDR3 region: CASSVTRTNTDTQYF. As DNA, the CDR3 is TGTGCCAGCAGCGTAACCCGGACTAACACAGATACGCAGTATTTT.

This clonotype was counted many times. The V and J genes are TRBV9 and TRBJ2-1, with 7 bases lining up with TRBD1. Germline values: CDR1 SGDLS, CDR2 YYNGEE. The CDR3 consists of 15 residues. The V segment lost 5 bases and the J segment 4 bases; nucleotides outside the gene matches: 9. The CDR3: CASSPTQDRYNEQFF. CDR3 DNA: TGTGCCAGCAGTCCTACACAGGACAGGTACAATGAGCAGTTCTTC.

This clonotype has a count of ten or more. V is TRBV9 and J is TRBJ2-5; TRBD2 might be the D (5 bases). CDR1 SGDLS and CDR2 YYNGEE come from the germline V gene. V lost 0 bases, J lost 3 bases, and 12 bases lay in between. This CDR3 contains 15 residues. CDR3 region: CASSVDPDFKETQYF. DNA of the CDR3: TGTGCCAGCAGCGTAGATCCGGACTTTAAAGAGACCCAGTACTTC. The complete variable domain, with remaining parts taken from reference TRBV9 and TRBJ2-5, reads DSGVTQTPKHLITATGQRVTLRCSPRSGDLSVYWYQQSLDQGLQFLIQYYNGEERAKGNILERFSAQQFPDLHSELNLSSLELGDSALYFCASSVDPDFKETQYFGPGTRLLVL.